This passage covers 26 T cell receptor beta chains from one sample sequenced in a study of Graves' ophthalmopathy and Graves' hyperthyroidism. The authors amplified TCR beta CDR3 regions from RNA transcripts. An initial RT-PCR round employing HTBI primers preceded a second-round multiplex PCR. TCRdb processed the multiplex PCR reads anew with MiXCR; each CDR3 protein has one entry. The table records 400,000 to 450,000 distinct CDR3 sequences, about 21% of them present only once. Sequencing used peripheral blood. Receptors were obtained from a woman younger than 30 with stable Graves' hyperthyroidism.

This clonotype was seen many times. V usage is TRBV5-4 and J usage is TRBJ2-5; maybe TRBD1 (6 bases). The CDR3 runs 16 residues. The germline V gene has CDR1 SGHNT and CDR2 YYREEE (reference sequence). Trimming stripped 6 bases from V and 2 bases from J, with 20 bases between. In nucleotides, the CDR3 is TGTGCCAGCAAGTTGGGTCGAGGGGGTCGGCAAGAGACCCAGTACTTC. Translating gives CASKLGRGGRQETQYF.

The table lists this clonotype with many counts. The rearrangement joins TRBV28 to TRBJ1-2, with 8 positions matching TRBD1. The CDR3 contains 14 residues. V gave up 5 bases and J gave up 3 bases; unmatched junction bases: 5. The germline V gene has CDR1 MDHEN and CDR2 SYDVKM. CDR3 DNA: TGTGCCAGCAGTCAGGACAGGGACCACTATGGCTACACCTTC. Amino acids: CASSQDRDHYGYTF.

This clonotype was counted at least ten times. V gene TRBV19 combines with J gene TRBJ1-2, with unresolved D. The CDR3 is 14 residues long. Germline V gene lookup returns CDR1 LNHDA and CDR2 SQIVND (reference sequence). V lost 4 bases to trimming and J lost 4 bases, with 13 bases between them. The CDR3 spells CASSTKLGGYGYTF. The CDR3 nucleotides are TGTGCCAGTAGTACGAAACTAGGAGGCTATGGCTACACCTTC.

This clonotype was detected many times. V and J are TRBV27 and TRBJ2-6; D not certain. The V gene's germline CDR1 is MNHEY and CDR2 SMNVEV (reference sequence). The CDR3 sequence is 15 residues long. V was clipped by 5 bases and J by 3 bases, with 11 bases between them. The CDR3 nucleotides are TGTGCCAGCAGTCCTTCTTATAGTGGGGCCAACGTCCTGACTTTC. This translates into CASSPSYSGANVLTF.

The chain uses TRBV6-2 or TRBV6-3 and TRBJ2-7, with 7 bases aligning to TRBD1. This CDR3 has 15 amino acids. Germline V gene data show CDR1 as MNHEY and CDR2 as SVGEGT. V lost 10 bases, J lost 3 bases, and 15 bases stayed unmatched. DNA of the CDR3: TGTGCCACGACCTGGTCGCGACAGGGTGGCTACGAGCAGTACTTC. Amino acids: CATTWSRQGGYEQYF.

This clonotype came up many times. This chain links TRBV12-5 with TRBJ1-1, with D perhaps TRBD1 (5 bases). The germline gives CDR1 LGHNT, CDR2 FRNRAP. The CDR3 is 12 residues long. The ends were cut back, 1 base at V and 12 bases at J, with 12 bases in the middle. CDR3 region: CASGLEQGGTFF. DNA of the CDR3: TGTGCTAGTGGTTTGGAGCAGGGAGGAACTTTCTTT.

V and J are TRBV9 and TRBJ2-7; D is perhaps TRBD1 or TRBD2 (5 bases each). The CDR3 contains 15 residues. Trimming removed 2 bases at V and 2 bases at J, with 14 bases between. Germline CDR1 is SGDLS and CDR2 is YYNGEE. The CDR3 DNA reads as TGTGCCAGCAGCGTTCACCGGGACCGACCCTACGAGCAGTACTTC. Its translation is CASSVHRDRPYEQYF.

This clonotype appeared many times. One junction end disagrees with the germline gene, perhaps due to a read error. The chain combines TRBV15 with TRBJ1-2; unclear D gene. The CDR3 length is 18 residues. Germline CDR1 is LNHNV and CDR2 is YYDKDF (reference sequence). The CDR3 DNA reads TGTGCCACCAGCGGAGATACGGCGCGGGGTTCCTTGGACTATGGCTACACCTTC. This encodes CATSGDTARGSLDYGYTF.

This clonotype showed up many times. This chain connects TRBV19 to TRBJ1-5, with TRBD1 as a possible D gene (6 bases). The germline V and J ends were trimmed by 6 bases and 5 bases, with 17 bases remaining between them. Looked up from germline, CDR1 is LNHDA and CDR2 is SQIVND (reference sequence). The CDR3 covers 15 residues. The chain's CDR3 is CASRQGRGDYQPQHF. The CDR3 coding sequence is TGTGCCAGTAGACAGGGACGGGGAGATTATCAGCCCCAGCATTTT.

This clonotype was counted at least ten times. The V call is TRBV12-3 or TRBV12-4, the J call TRBJ1-1, with 8 bases identical to TRBD1. With V trimmed by 8 bases and J by 1 base, 3 bases remained unmatched. The CDR3 totals 13 residues. The DNA for the CDR3 is TGTGCCAGCCGGACAGGGCAGAACACTGAAGCTTTCTTT. Residues: CASRTGQNTEAFF.

The table lists this clonotype with many counts. The chain carries TRBV6-2 or TRBV6-3 and TRBJ2-7; TRBD2 agrees at 7 bases. V was clipped by 7 bases and J by 1 base; unmatched bases: 13. This CDR3 has 16 residues. CDR1 and CDR2 from the germline V gene are MNHEY and SVGEGT. This CDR3 reads CASISPGLGKSYEQYF. CDR3 in DNA: TGTGCCAGCATCTCCCCCGGACTAGGTAAATCCTACGAGCAGTACTTC.

This clonotype was picked up many times. The chain links TRBV25-1 to TRBJ2-7, with 10 nucleotides matching TRBD2. The CDR3 spans 15 residues. Germline V gene data show CDR1 as MGHDK and CDR2 as SYGVNS. V lost 3 bases to trimming and J lost 1 base; unmatched junction nucleotides: 3. The CDR3: CASSEEGLASYEQYF. DNA of the CDR3: TGTGCCAGCAGTGAGGAGGGACTAGCGTCCTACGAGCAGTACTTC.

This rearrangement joins TRBV12-3 or TRBV12-4 to TRBJ1-5; no definite D call. The CDR3 sequence is 15 residues long. V was shortened by 6 bases and J by 1 base, with 13 bases between the two germline ends. CDR3 sequence: CASRPTGFSNQPQHF. The DNA for the CDR3 is TGTGCCAGCAGGCCGACCGGGTTCAGCAATCAGCCCCAGCATTTT.

This clonotype was picked up many times. This sequence joins TRBV2 and TRBJ2-2; 8 bases are shared with TRBD1. There are 17 residues in the CDR3. CDR1 is SNHLY, CDR2 FYNNEI, per germline. The ends lost 3 bases at V and 0 bases at J; junction bases unmatched: 6. The CDR3 DNA follows: TGTGCCAGCAGTGAGTTGCCGGGACAGGCGAACACCGGGGAGCTGTTTTTT. Its translation: CASSELPGQANTGELFF.

This clonotype has ten or more counts. CDR3 protein: CASSKTGELFF. Here the CDR3 DNA reads TGTGCCAGCAGTAAAACCGGGGAGCTGTTTTTT. The chain employs TRBV6-2 or TRBV6-3 and TRBJ2-2; D remains unclear. V was clipped by 5 bases and J by 5 bases, with 3 bases between them. The CDR3 runs 11 residues. Germline loops: CDR1 MNHEY, CDR2 SVGEGT.

This clonotype was seen ten or more times. CDR3 nucleotide sequence: TGTGCCAGCACCTTCCACCGGGGCAGGGCTCAAGAGACCCAGTACTTC. Residues: CASTFHRGRAQETQYF. The J gene is TRBJ2-5, the V gene TRBV6-1; D tentatively reads TRBD1 or TRBD2 (5 bases each). CDR3 length: 16 residues. V was cut by 7 bases and J by 2 bases, with 20 bases left in between. CDR1 is MNHNS and CDR2 is SASEGT in the germline V gene.

The chain links TRBV6-1 to TRBJ1-1, with D maybe TRBD1 (5 bases). Trimming left V 0 bases short and J 5 bases short, with 16 bases between. Germline V gene data show CDR1 as MNHNS and CDR2 as SASEGT. This CDR3 comprises 16 residues. CDR3: CASSEAWQGGWTEAFF. The CDR3 DNA is TGTGCCAGCAGTGAAGCGTGGCAGGGAGGTTGGACTGAAGCTTTCTTT.

This clonotype has a count of ten or more. The CDR3 DNA is TGTGCCAGCAGTCCCGGACTAGCGGCCTCCCAAGAGACCCAGTACTTC. It specifies CASSPGLAASQETQYF. This sequence joins TRBV28 and TRBJ2-5; 10 nucleotides line up with TRBD2. CDR3 size: 16 residues. Unmatched junction bases numbered 7, after V lost 5 bases and J lost 1 base. Germline V gene lookup returns CDR1 MDHEN and CDR2 SYDVKM. The complete variable domain, with remaining parts taken from reference TRBV28 and TRBJ2-5, reads DVKVTQSSRYLVKRTGEKVFLECVQDMDHENMFWYRQDPGLGLRLIYFSYDVKMKEKGDIPEGYSVSREKKERFSLILESASTNQTSMYLCASSPGLAASQETQYFGPGTRLLVL.

This clonotype was found many times. The chain is built from TRBV7-2 and TRBJ2-7, with 7 nucleotides matching TRBD2. The CDR3 contains 16 residues. CDR1 is SGHTA, CDR2 FQGNSA, per germline. Trimming at V came to 4 bases and at J to 1 base, leaving 10 bases not matched to a gene. Written as DNA, the CDR3 is TGTGCCAGCAGCTCGCCGGCGGGAGCCATATCCTACGAGCAGTACTTC. It translates to CASSSPAGAISYEQYF.

The V gene is TRBV28, the J gene TRBJ1-3, with 7 bases that match TRBD1. Germline V gene data show CDR1 as MDHEN and CDR2 as SYDVKM. The CDR3 totals 18 residues. V lost 4 bases, J lost 3 bases, and 15 bases stayed unmatched. The CDR3 reads CASSSYSTGFRVGNTIYF. As DNA, the CDR3 is TGTGCCAGCAGTTCCTATTCGACAGGGTTTCGTGTTGGAAACACCATATATTTT.

This clonotype has at least ten counts. The V call is TRBV30, the J call TRBJ1-1, with 8 positions matching TRBD1. This CDR3 has 14 residues. J gave up 5 bases and V 5 bases, and 10 bases lay outside the gene matches. The germline V gene has CDR1 GTSNPN and CDR2 SVGIG (reference sequence). The CDR3 spells CAWGQGIGKTEAFF. CDR3 DNA sequence: TGTGCCTGGGGACAGGGAATAGGGAAAACTGAAGCTTTCTTT.

The rearrangement uses TRBV6-1 and TRBJ1-2; tentative D call: TRBD1 (5 bases). V was clipped by 1 base and J by 5 bases, with 14 bases between them. Germline loops: CDR1 MNHNS, CDR2 SASEGT. The CDR3 is made up of 15 amino acids. This CDR3 is CASSEGNRGIYGYTF. The CDR3 DNA sequence: TGTGCCAGCAGTGAAGGCAATAGGGGCATTTATGGCTACACCTTC.

At least ten counts were recorded for this clonotype. The chain employs TRBV18 and TRBJ2-2; D gene unclear. Trimming left V 2 bases short and J 13 bases short, with 14 bases between. Germline V lookup: CDR1 KGHSH, CDR2 LQKENI. This CDR3 spans 13 amino acids. CDR3 nucleotides: TGTGCCAGCTCACCAGTGGTAGAGTGGCGGCTGTTTTTT. Its protein is CASSPVVEWRLFF.

The rearrangement links TRBV27 to TRBJ2-7; 10 bases fit TRBD2. The V and J ends lost 6 bases and 5 bases, in that order; junction bases with no gene match: 7. The germline V gene has CDR1 MNHEY and CDR2 SMNVEV (reference sequence). This CDR3 comprises 14 residues. DNA for the CDR3: TGTGCCAGCAGAGTGGGACTAGCGCTCGACGAGCAGTACTTC. Translation: CASRVGLALDEQYF.

This clonotype was seen ten or more times. This chain uses TRBV6-1 with TRBJ2-7, with D possibly TRBD2 on 6 matching bases. Trimming shortened V by 7 bases and J by 1 base, and 14 bases separated the two germline ends. This CDR3 spans 14 amino acids. Per the germline V gene, CDR1 is MNHNS and CDR2 is SASEGT. The DNA of the CDR3 is TGTGCCAGCATGGTTTCGGGACTTTCCTACGAGCAGTACTTC. As protein: CASMVSGLSYEQYF.

The chain recombines TRBV28 with TRBJ2-2, with D uncertain. The CDR3 sequence is 16 residues long. CDR1 and CDR2 from the germline V gene are MDHEN and SYDVKM. The V end was cut by 4 bases, the J end by 4 bases, with 16 bases between. CDR3 sequence (DNA): TGTGCCAGCAGTTCCCCCCCGAGATCTGGCACCGGGGAGCTGTTTTTT. Translated, it gives CASSSPPRSGTGELFF.